The next 13 T cell receptor beta chains were all read from a single sample in a study of OX40 agonist ivuxolimab in advanced cancers. The receptor library was made with the immunoSEQ multiplex PCR assay. The source is immuneACCESS, and TCRdb retained only in-frame sequences with V and J called. Part of the clones is not carried over; for the studies checked, unresolved V genes explain less than half of this, and the remainder is unexplained. This sample lists about 79,000 clones; approximately 84% were detected once. The ten most abundant clones make up roughly 0.5% of the sample. This material consisted of CD4+ or CD8+ T cells sorted from blood, taken in a trial of the OX40 agonist ivuxolimab. These receptors originate from an adult with an advanced solid tumor such as melanoma, head and neck, liver or kidney cancer.

This chain uses TRBV25-1 with TRBJ2-3; possible D gene TRBD1, 6 bases. Deletions cut 1 base from V and 2 bases from J, with 16 bases between. This CDR3 spans 17 amino acids. Germline V gene data show CDR1 as MGHDK and CDR2 as SYGVNS. The CDR3 bases are TGTGCCAGCAGTGAATTGATGTGGGACACATCCACAGATACGCAGTATTTT. Translated, it gives CASSELMWDTSTDTQYF.

The chain links TRBV12-5 to TRBJ1-1; D perhaps matches TRBD1 (5 bases). The CDR3 covers 13 residues. Trimming removed 9 bases at V and 1 base at J, with 12 bases between. Germline V gives CDR1 LGHNT, CDR2 FRNRAP. The CDR3: CASSSQGNTEAFF. The CDR3 DNA follows: TGTGCTAGCTCGTCTCAGGGGAACACTGAAGCTTTCTTT.

This sequence joins TRBV6-5 and TRBJ1-5; 8 nucleotides align to TRBD1. With 8 bases clipped from V and 7 bases from J, the junction kept 10 bases outside the gene matches. From germline, CDR1 is MNHEY and CDR2 SVGAGI. This CDR3 has 14 amino acids. The CDR3 sequence: CASSATGDGQPQHF. As DNA, the CDR3 is TGTGCCAGCTCAGCGACAGGGGATGGCCAGCCCCAGCATTTT.

The rearrangement joins TRBV29-1 to TRBJ2-1; no reliable D call. Trimming pared 1 base from V and 6 bases from J, leaving 7 bases between. Looked up from germline, CDR1 is SQVTM and CDR2 is ANQGSEA. There are 12 residues in the CDR3. CDR3 sequence reads: CSVEVRRNEQFF. The CDR3 DNA reads as TGCAGCGTTGAAGTAAGGCGCAATGAGCAGTTCTTC.

The count of this clone is one. V is TRBV10-3 and J is TRBJ2-5; D is unclear. This CDR3 has 14 amino acids. Germline V CDR1 and CDR2: ENHRY, SYGVKD. V was trimmed by 0 bases and J by 2 bases, leaving 7 bases between them. CDR3 sequence: CAISESFLQETQYF. The CDR3 DNA is TGTGCCATCAGTGAGTCATTTTTGCAAGAGACCCAGTACTTC.

In this sample, this clone turned up a few times. The V and J genes are TRBV6-1 and TRBJ1-2; 10 bases fit TRBD1. CDR1 and CDR2 (germline): MNHNS, SASEGT. V shed 6 bases, J shed 7 bases, and the junction held 11 bases outside the gene matches. The CDR3 loop spans 15 amino acids. In DNA form, the CDR3 reads TGTGCCAGCAGACCTGGACGGACAGGGGGTACTGGCTACACCTTC. As protein: CASRPGRTGGTGYTF.

DNA of the CDR3: TGTGCCTGGAGGCCCCGACAGGGTAATGAAAAACTGTTTTTT. Translating it yields CAWRPRQGNEKLFF. The chain is built from TRBV30 and TRBJ1-4; 7 bases are a match to TRBD1. V lost 3 bases to trimming and J lost 4 bases; unmatched junction nucleotides: 5. The CDR3 has 14 amino acids. CDR1 and CDR2 from the germline V gene are GTSNPN and SVGIG (reference sequence). Full variable domain (outside the CDR3, taken from reference TRBV30 and TRBJ1-4): SQTIHQWPATLVQPVGSPLSLECTVEGTSNPNLYWYRQAAGRGLQLLFYSVGIGQISSEVPQNLSASRPQDRQFILSSKKLLLSDSGFYLCAWRPRQGNEKLFFGSGTQLSVL.

The genes are TRBV19 and TRBJ1-5; D remains unclear. CDR1 LNHDA and CDR2 SQIVND come from the germline V gene (reference sequence). V gave up 6 bases and J gave up 3 bases, with 15 bases separating them. The CDR3 has 15 residues. The chain's CDR3 is CASSPLPWANQPQHF. The CDR3 DNA sequence: TGTGCCAGTAGCCCCCTTCCCTGGGCCAATCAGCCCCAGCATTTT.

V and J are TRBV7-2 and TRBJ2-7; D call uncertain. The ends were cut back, 6 bases at V and 0 bases at J, with 9 bases in the middle. The CDR3 has 13 amino acids. Germline-derived CDR1 and CDR2 are SGHTA and FQGNSA. The CDR3, as DNA: TGTGCCAGCAGGGGCGCCAGCTCCTACGAGCAGTACTTC. It is translated as CASRGASSYEQYF.

This clone came up a few times. This chain joins TRBV7-2 and TRBJ1-3; no definite D call. CDR1 SGHTA and CDR2 FQGNSA come from the germline V gene. With 7 bases removed from V and 2 bases from J, the gap between germline ends came to 9 bases. The CDR3 totals 13 residues. The CDR3 region is CASTISAGNTIYF. The DNA for the CDR3 is TGTGCCAGCACAATATCGGCTGGAAACACCATATATTTT.

This clone has only one observation. The chain's CDR3 is CASSQGTVPYGYTF. CDR3 nucleotide sequence: TGCGCCAGCAGCCAAGGGACGGTTCCCTATGGCTACACCTTC. V is TRBV4-1 and J is TRBJ1-2; no reliable D call. The germline gives CDR1 MGHRA, CDR2 YSYEKL. This CDR3 contains 14 residues. Deletions cut 1 base from V and 4 bases from J, with 10 bases between.

The V call is TRBV5-1, the J call TRBJ2-7; possible D gene TRBD2, 5 bases. The germline V gene has CDR1 SGHRS and CDR2 YFSETQ. Trimming shortened V by 3 bases and J by 3 bases, and 10 bases separated the two germline ends. The CDR3 contains 13 residues. This CDR3 is CASSSREGYEQYF. CDR3 sequence (DNA): TGCGCCAGCAGCTCCCGGGAAGGCTACGAGCAGTACTTC. The full variable domain, its missing parts supplied by reference TRBV5-1 and TRBJ2-7, is KAGVTQTPRYLIKTRGQQVTLSCSPISGHRSVSWYQQTPGQGLQFLFEYFSETQRNKGNFPGRFSGRQFSNSRSEMNVSTLELGDSALYLCASSSREGYEQYFGPGTRLTVT.

There are many counts of this clone. The chain has TRBV9 and TRBJ1-1; D unresolved. Germline V lookup: CDR1 SGDLS, CDR2 YYNGEE. Trimming shortened V by 1 base and J by 2 bases, and 6 bases separated the two germline ends. CDR3 length: 13 amino acids. CDR3 region: CASSVQPNTEAFF. CDR3 sequence (DNA): TGTGCCAGCAGCGTACAGCCCAACACTGAAGCTTTCTTT.